This TCR beta chain was found in a study of somatic mutations in cytotoxic T cells in rheumatoid arthritis. The CDR3 sequence is 15 residues long. Per the germline V gene, CDR1 is SGDLS and CDR2 is YYNGEE. The trim removed 0 bases at V and 4 bases at J, leaving 7 bases unmatched. A remark on this clone: Its matching antigen is unknown.

Produced via immunoSEQ multiplex PCR; TCRdb's table is partial and in-frame only. The table has approximately 12,000 clones, just under 80% seen once. Points from the study as a whole: Exceedance of 20% of CD8+ cells by the largest CD8+ clone occurred in about an eighth of the roughly 65 patients.

CD4+ cells and CD8+ cells were each obtained through positive magnetic bead selection, and their purity was assessed by flow cytometry. Sequenced input: CD8+ T cells sorted from blood. This TCR was recovered from an adult with rheumatoid arthritis. The chain combines TRBV9 with TRBJ2-7, with 7 positions matching TRBD1. The CDR3 coding sequence is TGTGCCAGCAGCGTAGCTCCGGACAGGTTTTACGAGCAGTACTTC. This sequence encodes CASSVAPDRFYEQYF.